This T cell receptor (beta chain) was captured in a study of blood T cell repertoires in COVID-19. Across the study: Italy, Spain and the United States were the sources of the convalescent and acute COVID-19 samples. PBMCs, B-cell-depleted T cells, or T cells were the source of the cDNA or gDNA that made up the material.

In the study's own analysis: Estimation of nucleated cell counts was performed using reference gene primer amplification. Repertoires were generated with immunoSEQ multiplex PCR, while TCRdb's copy carries only in-frame clones and drops some. V and J calls and clone size come straight from that table; D and trimming were deduced from the DNA. The data show about 240,000 clones, around 90% seen once. The sample was peripheral blood. The sequence was collected from a man aged 55 to 69 who had recovered from COVID-19.

The chain's CDR3 is CASSGPSGTVNTGELFF. In nucleotides, the CDR3 is TGTGCCAGCAGCGGCCCCTCCGGGACAGTCAACACCGGGGAGCTGTTTTTT. The chain joins TRBV21-1 to TRBJ2-2; the DNA was not compared with TRBD1, the D call given in the table. TRBV21-1 has pseudogene status. The CDR3 covers 17 residues.